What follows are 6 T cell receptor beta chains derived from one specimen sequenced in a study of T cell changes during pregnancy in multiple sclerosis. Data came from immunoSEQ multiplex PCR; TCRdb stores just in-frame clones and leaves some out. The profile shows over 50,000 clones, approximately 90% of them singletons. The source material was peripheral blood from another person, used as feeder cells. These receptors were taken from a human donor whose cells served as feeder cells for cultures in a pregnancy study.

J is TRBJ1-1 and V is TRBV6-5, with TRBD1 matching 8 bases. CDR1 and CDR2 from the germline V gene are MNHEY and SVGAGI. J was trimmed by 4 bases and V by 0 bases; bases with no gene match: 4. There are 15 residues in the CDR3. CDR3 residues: CASSYSPDRATEAFF. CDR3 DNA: TGTGCCAGCAGTTACTCCCCGGACAGGGCCACTGAAGCTTTCTTT.

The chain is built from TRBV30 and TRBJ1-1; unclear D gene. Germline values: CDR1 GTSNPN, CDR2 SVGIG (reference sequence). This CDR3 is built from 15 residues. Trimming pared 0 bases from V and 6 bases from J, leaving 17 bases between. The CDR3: CAWSVEKRVLAEAFF. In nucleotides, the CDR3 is TGTGCCTGGAGTGTTGAGAAACGGGTGTTGGCTGAAGCTTTCTTT.

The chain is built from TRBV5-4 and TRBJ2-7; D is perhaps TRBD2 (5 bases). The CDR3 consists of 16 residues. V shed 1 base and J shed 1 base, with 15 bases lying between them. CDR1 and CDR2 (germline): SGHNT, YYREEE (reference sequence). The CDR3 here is CASSLNRGAVSYEQYF. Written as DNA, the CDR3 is TGTGCCAGCAGCTTGAATCGCGGAGCGGTATCCTACGAGCAGTACTTC.

CDR3 nucleotides: TGCGCCAGCAGCCACGACCCGTCCAATGAGCAGTTCTTC. This codes for CASSHDPSNEQFF. The rearrangement links TRBV5-1 to TRBJ2-1; D is uncertain. CDR3 size: 13 residues. Trimming left V 4 bases short and J 6 bases short, with 11 bases between. Germline assignment: CDR1 SGHRS and CDR2 YFSETQ. Full variable domain (rest looked up from reference TRBV5-1 and TRBJ2-1): KAGVTQTPRYLIKTRGQQVTLSCSPISGHRSVSWYQQTPGQGLQFLFEYFSETQRNKGNFPGRFSGRQFSNSRSEMNVSTLELGDSALYLCASSHDPSNEQFFGPGTRLTVL.

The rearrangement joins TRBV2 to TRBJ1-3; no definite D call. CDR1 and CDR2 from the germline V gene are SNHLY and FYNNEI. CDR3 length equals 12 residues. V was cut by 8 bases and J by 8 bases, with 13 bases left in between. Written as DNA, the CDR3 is TGTGCCAGCGTATGGGGTTATGACACCATATATTTT. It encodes CASVWGYDTIYF.

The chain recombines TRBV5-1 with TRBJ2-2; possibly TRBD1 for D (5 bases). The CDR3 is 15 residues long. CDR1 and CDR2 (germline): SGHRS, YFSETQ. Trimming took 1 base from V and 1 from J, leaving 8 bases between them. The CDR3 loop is CASSLYGQNTGELFF. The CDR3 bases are TGCGCCAGCAGCTTGTACGGACAGAACACCGGGGAGCTGTTTTTT.